This T cell receptor beta chain was found in a study of blood T cell repertoires in COVID-19. J gave up 4 bases and V 8 bases, and 9 bases lay outside the gene matches. The CDR3 consists of 14 residues. Germline CDR1 is MDHEN and CDR2 is SYDVKM. Clones were sequenced by immunoSEQ multiplex PCR, and TCRdb holds only the in-frame ones, with some missing. The data show approximately 250,000 clones, approximately 88% seen once. The sequence came from a woman in her sixties or seventies with COVID-19, enrolled during active disease. The V call is TRBV28, the J call TRBJ2-3; 7 nucleotides agree with TRBD2. The specimen sequenced was peripheral blood. CDR3: CASSDGGRADTQYF. CDR3 nucleotides: TGTGCCAGCTCCGACGGTGGGAGGGCAGATACGCAGTATTTT.